A single TCR beta chain is shown here with its context. What it binds is not known. The sample comes from a study of shared clonotypes between healthy human individuals. At the level of the study: Donors consisted of a couple of women and three men between 18 and 49. Overall study results and limits: Between a few donors, naive CD4 clonotypes were shared at a level of around 4.9%.

Clones were sequenced by immunoSEQ multiplex PCR, and TCRdb holds only the in-frame ones, with some missing. The data contain 600,000 to 750,000 clones, roughly two thirds of them singletons. All the donors were Caucasian adults who lived in Nashville, Tennessee. Germline CDR1 MNHNY, CDR2 SVGAGI (reference sequence). V gave up 10 bases and J gave up 7 bases, with 21 bases separating them. The CDR3 sequence is 14 residues long. Sequencing input: memory CD4+ T cells sorted from blood. The sample's subset: CD45RA-negative fraction. The chain uses TRBV6-6 and TRBJ2-3, with D maybe TRBD2 (6 bases). The clonotype was recovered from a woman aged 25 to 39 in good health. The CDR3 coding sequence is TGTGCCACCTCTAGCGTCGCCTCACACTATACGCAGTATTTT. Encoded protein: CATSSVASHYTQYF.